The 13 T cell receptor beta chains below were found in one sample sequenced in a study of blood T cell repertoires in COVID-19. Repertoires were generated with immunoSEQ multiplex PCR, while TCRdb's copy carries only in-frame clones and drops some. The profile shows under 250,000 clones, about four fifths of them singletons. The sequencing input was peripheral blood. These receptors all come from a man between 50 and 59 years old with acute or convalescent COVID-19.

This clone was counted a few times. The chain carries TRBV10-3 and TRBJ2-7; 14 positions agree with TRBD2. The V segment lost 8 bases and the J segment 2 bases; nucleotides outside the gene matches: 8. The CDR3 is made up of 16 amino acids. CDR1 and CDR2 (germline): ENHRY, SYGVKD. This CDR3 is CAILGTSGSGAYEQYF. CDR3 bases: TGTGCCATCCTTGGGACTAGCGGGAGCGGCGCCTACGAGCAGTACTTC.

This clone has a handful of counts. The V call is TRBV23-1, the J call TRBJ1-5, with no clear D. TRBV23-1 is designated an ORF whose function remains uncertain. Trimming stripped 2 bases from V and 0 bases from J, with 8 bases between. This CDR3 contains 15 residues. CDR3 sequence (DNA): TGCGCCAGCAGTCAAAGGCAGGTTAGCAATCAGCCCCAGCATTTT. The encoded protein is CASSQRQVSNQPQHF.

The chain recombines TRBV30 with TRBJ1-6; 10 bases agree with TRBD1. The CDR3 contains 15 residues. Trimming at V came to 2 bases and at J to 7 bases, leaving 5 bases not matched to a gene. CDR1 and CDR2 (germline): GTSNPN, SVGIG (reference sequence). The CDR3 region is CAWSLGQGVNSPLHF. The CDR3 DNA follows: TGTGCCTGGAGTCTTGGACAGGGGGTGAATTCACCCCTCCACTTT. The full variable domain, rest sourced from reference TRBV30 and TRBJ1-6, is SQTIHQWPATLVQPVGSPLSLECTVEGTSNPNLYWYRQAAGRGLQLLFYSVGIGQISSEVPQNLSASRPQDRQFILSSKKLLLSDSGFYLCAWSLGQGVNSPLHFGNGTRLTVT.

As to this clone: The junction departs from germline at one end; a sequencing error may be responsible. The chain recombines TRBV5-1 with TRBJ2-2; TRBD1 agrees at 8 bases. Germline V gene lookup returns CDR1 SGHRS and CDR2 YFSETQ. The length of the CDR3 is 15 residues. The CDR3 DNA is TGCGCCAGCAGCTTACGACAGGGGAACGCCGGGGAGCTGTTTTTT. Encoded protein: CASSLRQGNAGELFF.

The CDR3 loop is CAIRDGQGALRGYTF. The CDR3, as DNA: TGTGCCATCAGGGACGGACAGGGGGCGCTTCGGGGCTACACCTTC. The chain couples TRBV10-3 to TRBJ1-2, with 11 bases aligning to TRBD1. CDR1 is ENHRY, CDR2 SYGVKD, per germline. The CDR3 has 15 amino acids. V trimming: 6 bases; J trimming: 8 bases; junction bases outside the gene matches: 11.

The V and J genes are TRBV11-2 and TRBJ1-2; a possible D gene is TRBD1 (5 bases). The CDR3 is made up of 16 amino acids. V gave up 5 bases and J gave up 4 bases, with 20 bases separating them. CDR1 is SGHAT and CDR2 is FQNNGV in the germline V gene. Here the CDR3 DNA reads TGTGCCAGCAGCCGAGGTGGGGCTTTGAGTGGCTATGGCTACACCTTC. Its protein product is CASSRGGALSGYGYTF. Together with reference TRBV11-2 and TRBJ1-2, the CDR3 gives the full variable domain: EAGVAQSPRYKIIEKRQSVAFWCNPISGHATLYWYQQILGQGPKLLIQFQNNGVVDDSQLPKDRFSAERLKGVDSTLKIQPAKLEDSAVYLCASSRGGALSGYGYTFGSGTRLTVV.

This chain uses TRBV3-1 (or the pseudogene TRBV3-2) with TRBJ1-1; possibly TRBD1 for D (6 bases). Trimming cost V 4 bases and J 5 bases, with 17 bases left between them. The length of the CDR3 is 15 residues. CDR1 LGHDT and CDR2 YNNKEL come from the germline V gene (reference sequence). The CDR3 protein is CASSRPADRRTEAFF. The CDR3 DNA reads as TGTGCCAGCAGCCGGCCAGCCGACAGGCGGACTGAAGCTTTCTTT.

The V and J genes are TRBV28 and TRBJ2-2; D unresolved. The CDR3 runs 12 residues. Germline assignment: CDR1 MDHEN and CDR2 SYDVKM. V was trimmed by 1 base and J by 7 bases, leaving 4 bases between them. In DNA form, the CDR3 reads TGTGCCAGCAGTTTATACAGCGGGGAGCTGTTTTTT. It is translated as CASSLYSGELFF.

The chain is built from TRBV28 and TRBJ2-1, with 7 bases identical to TRBD1. Germline V gene data show CDR1 as MDHEN and CDR2 as SYDVKM. The junction had 14 bases not matched to a gene; V was cut back by 10 bases and J by 8 bases. The CDR3 runs 14 residues. CDR3 sequence reads: CATKKGGATDEQFF. Here the CDR3 DNA reads TGTGCCACTAAAAAAGGGGGCGCGACCGATGAGCAGTTCTTC.

J is TRBJ1-5 and V is TRBV5-4; TRBD1 matches at 8 bases. The CDR3 runs to 15 residues. CDR1 is SGHNT and CDR2 is YYREEE in the germline V gene (reference sequence). J was trimmed by 4 bases and V by 1 base; bases with no gene match: 4. CDR3 in DNA: TGTGCCAGCAGCTTGCAGGGGGCGCTGAATCAGCCCCAGCATTTT. Translating gives CASSLQGALNQPQHF.

The J gene is TRBJ1-2, the V gene TRBV18, with TRBD1 as a possible D gene (6 bases). In germline, CDR1 is KGHSH, CDR2 LQKENI. The CDR3 contains 15 residues. The V end lost 0 bases, the J end lost 8 bases, and 16 bases lay between the germline ends. CDR3 sequence: CASSPPDTGLDGYTF. As DNA, the CDR3 is TGTGCCAGCTCACCACCGGATACAGGGCTTGACGGCTACACCTTC.

The chain couples TRBV6-6 to TRBJ1-1; D possibly corresponds to TRBD1 (6 bases). Between the trimmed V and J ends, which lost 6 bases and 4 bases, there was a span of 12 bases. Germline V gives CDR1 MNHNY, CDR2 SVGAGI (reference sequence). The CDR3 has 13 residues. The CDR3 is CASSQRGGTEAFF. CDR3 nucleotide sequence: TGTGCCAGCAGCCAAAGAGGGGGCACTGAAGCTTTCTTT.

This chain connects TRBV14 to TRBJ1-2, with TRBD1 matching 9 bases. There are 16 residues in the CDR3. The V gene end was trimmed by 4 bases and the J gene end by 2 bases; junction bases not matched to a gene: 8. Germline V CDR1 and CDR2: SGHDN, FVKESK. The CDR3 nucleotides are TGTGCCAGCAGCCTTTGGACAGGGGCCTCCAACTATGGCTACACCTTC. Residues: CASSLWTGASNYGYTF.